This T cell receptor (beta chain) was captured by sequencing in a study of T-cell reconstitution after alpha-beta-depleted transplantation in children. Study observations and caveats: Some patients' high day-60 TCRbeta diversity was attributed to recipient cells surviving conditioning. Where alpha-beta T cells came from about two months after transplant was reportedly several hundred expanded graft clones. Newly generated T cells supplied most T-cell counts and diversity one year post-transplant.

Germline CDR1 is MNHEY and CDR2 is SVGAGI. V shed 4 bases and J shed 0 bases, with 13 bases lying between them. The CDR3 runs 15 residues. TCRbeta library preparation incorporated unique molecular identifiers. MiXCR was run by TCRdb on the PCR reads, yielding one entry per CDR3 protein. The repertoire has roughly 420,000 distinct CDR3 sequences, about 17% of them found once; the top ten carry over 25%. This clonotype was seen a few times. Its specificity is unknown. This specimen consisted of PBMCs, mostly from graft donor cells, obtained 360 days after TCRalphabeta/CD19-depleted stem cell transplant. The TCR comes from a boy under two years old who had a stem cell transplant for Wiskott-Aldrich syndrome, so the T cells may come from the graft donor. V and J are TRBV6-5 and TRBJ2-7, with D perhaps TRBD1 (5 bases). The CDR3: CASSSAGKGSYEQYF. For the CDR3, the DNA is TGTGCCAGCAGTTCCGCAGGGAAGGGCTCCTACGAGCAGTACTTC.